Following are 30 T cell receptor beta chains from one sample sequenced in a study of CD8+CD57+ T cells in acquired aplastic anemia. Sequenced patients had shown CD8+CD57+ cell expansion by flow cytometry. According to the study, genomic DNA was the template for TCR beta VDJ and CDR3 profiling. Via MiXCR, TCRdb re-called the reads, giving one row per CDR3 protein. In the table there are fewer than 300,000 distinct CDR3 sequences, 82% of which are singletons. The sample was sorted CD4+, CD8+, or CD8+CD57+ T cells (not recorded which) from PBMCs. These receptors all stem from a human donor with aplastic anemia.

The chain has TRBV5-6 and TRBJ2-3; D may be TRBD1 or TRBD2 (5 bases each). The CDR3 contains 13 residues. Germline V gives CDR1 SGHDT, CDR2 YYEEEE. Trimming cost V 7 bases and J 4 bases, with 13 bases left between them. In DNA form, the CDR3 reads TGTGCCAGCGCCGGGACGAGCGCAGATACGCAGTATTTT. This sequence encodes CASAGTSADTQYF.

The V and J genes are TRBV9 and TRBJ2-3; 8 nucleotides match TRBD2. Per germline, CDR1 SGDLS and CDR2 YYNGEE. This CDR3 spans 14 amino acids. J was trimmed by 12 bases and V by 4 bases; bases with no gene match: 13. In nucleotides, the CDR3 is TGTGCCAGCAGCTTACGGCTAGCGGGCCACACTCAGTATTTT. Translating gives CASSLRLAGHTQYF.

As regards this clonotype: One junction end disagrees with the germline gene, perhaps due to a read error. The V call is TRBV19, the J call TRBJ2-7; D is possibly TRBD1 (6 bases). This CDR3 region has 15 residues. From germline, CDR1 is LNHDA and CDR2 SQIVND (reference sequence). The CDR3 protein is CASSIVGGTTNEQYF. The CDR3 DNA sequence: TGTGCCAGCAGTATAGTAGGGGGAACGACCAACGAGCAGTACTTC.

The chain employs TRBV7-9 and TRBJ2-7, with TRBD1 as a possible D gene (7 bases). The V end lost 3 bases, the J end lost 4 bases, and 25 bases lay between the germline ends. The germline V gene encodes CDR1 SEHNR and CDR2 FQNEAQ (reference sequence). The CDR3 loop spans 18 amino acids. CDR3 bases: TGTGCCAGCAGCTTTGCTCCAGGGGGGACAGACCTCTCGTACGAGCAGTACGTC. It translates to CASSFAPGGTDLSYEQYV.

Details on this clonotype: Because the CDR3 is missing its conserved closing phenylalanine or tryptophan, this is likely a read error. The DNA is omitted, as the CDR3 cannot be located on it reliably, and the CDR3 follows TCRdb's listing. The rearrangement links TRBV7-3 to TRBJ2-2; the D segment call TRBD1 is taken from the table without a DNA check. Per the germline V gene, CDR1 is SGHTA and CDR2 is FQGTGA. The CDR3 is 12 residues long, ends included. The CDR3 here is CASTIQASAVLH.

The chain has TRBV4-1 and TRBJ2-1; 8 nucleotides agree with TRBD2. The CDR3 is 13 amino acids. The trim removed 7 bases at V and 7 bases at J, leaving 6 bases unmatched. In germline, CDR1 is MGHRA, CDR2 YSYEKL. This chain's CDR3 is CASNGGEINEQFF. The CDR3 bases are TGCGCCAGCAACGGGGGGGAGATTAATGAGCAGTTCTTC.

The V gene is TRBV7-8, the J gene TRBJ2-5; 10 positions match TRBD2. From germline, CDR1 is SGHVS and CDR2 FQNEAQ. V shed 5 bases, J shed 11 bases, and the junction held 14 bases outside the gene matches. The CDR3 is 15 amino acids. Here the CDR3 DNA reads TGTGCCAGCAGCAAAGCGGGAGGGCCCCAAGCGAAGCAGTACTTC. Translation gives CASSKAGGPQAKQYF.

The chain links TRBV5-4 to TRBJ2-3, with D possibly matching TRBD1 (6 bases). Trimming took off 4 bases at V and 4 bases at J, with 10 bases between the two ends. The CDR3 sequence is 13 residues long. Germline V gene data show CDR1 as SGHNT and CDR2 as YYREEE (reference sequence). CDR3 loop: CASSVAGADTQYF. The DNA of the CDR3 is TGTGCCAGCAGCGTAGCAGGGGCAGATACGCAGTATTTT.

The chain recombines TRBV7-9 with TRBJ1-1; a weak D match, TRBD1 (5 bases). Germline V CDR1 and CDR2: SEHNR, FQNEAQ (reference sequence). V shed 5 bases and J shed 8 bases, with 21 bases lying between them. The CDR3 has 15 amino acids. The CDR3 nucleotides are TGTGCCAGCAGCGGGGCGGGGAGCGCCAACGCCGAAGCTTTCTTT. Translated: CASSGAGSANAEAFF.

On this clonotype: No conserved phenylalanine or tryptophan is present at the end of the CDR3, so a read error is the likely explanation. The limits of the CDR3 on the DNA are not certain, so only TCRdb's listed CDR3 is given. V is TRBV7-8 and J is TRBJ2-3; TRBD2 reflects the table's D call only, with no check against the DNA. The CDR3 length is 13 residues, termini included. Germline CDR1 reads SGHVS; CDR2 reads FQNEAQ. The CDR3: CASGEAGRAATYY.

This clonotype showed up just once. The chain recombines TRBV11-3 with TRBJ2-3; TRBD2 matches 8 bases. The CDR3 totals 14 residues. Trimming cost V 6 bases and J 6 bases; bases outside gene matches: 8. The V gene's germline CDR1 is SGHNT and CDR2 YENEEA. CDR3 coding DNA: TGTGCCAGCAGGGACGCGGGAGGAGCCGATACGCAGTATTTT. Its translation is CASRDAGGADTQYF.

Notes on this clonotype: The junction and the germline gene differ at one end; a read error may be behind it. CDR3 in amino acids: CASLAGDTDTLYF. The CDR3 bases are TGTGCCAGCTTGGCCGGGGACACAGATACGCTGTATTTT. The rearrangement links TRBV2 to TRBJ2-2; tentative D call: TRBD1 (6 bases). Germline V CDR1 and CDR2: SNHLY, FYNNEI. The CDR3 totals 13 residues.

The chain uses TRBV15 and TRBJ2-5, with D hard to call. The CDR3 is 9 residues long. CDR1 LNHNV and CDR2 YYDKDF come from the germline V gene (reference sequence). Deletions cut 5 bases from V and 11 bases from J, with 6 bases between. The CDR3 sequence: CATSGKQYF. CDR3 DNA sequence: TGTGCCACCAGCGGGAAACAGTACTTC. The full variable domain, its missing parts supplied by reference TRBV15 and TRBJ2-5, is DAMVIQNPRYQVTQFGKPVTLSCSQTLNHNVMYWYQQKSSQAPKLLFHYYDKDFNNEADTPDNFQSRRPNTSFCFLDIRSPGLGDTAMYLCATSGKQYFGPGTRLLVL.

A word on this clonotype: The conserved closing phenylalanine or tryptophan is absent in this CDR3, likely reflecting a read error. The DNA is omitted, as the CDR3 cannot be located on it reliably, and the CDR3 follows TCRdb's listing. V is TRBV15 and J is TRBJ2-1; no check of the table's D call, TRBD1, against the DNA was made. Per germline, CDR1 LNHNV and CDR2 YYDKDF (reference sequence). A total of 18 residues make up the CDR3, ends included. CDR3 sequence: CATSRGSSQDTRYFGPGT.

With regard to this clonotype: At one end, the junction sequence differs from germline, possibly due to a read error. J is TRBJ2-1 and V is TRBV7-9, with 10 bases matching TRBD2. Per the germline V gene, CDR1 is SEHNR and CDR2 is FQNEAQ (reference sequence). The CDR3 has 14 residues. The CDR3 DNA reads as TGTGCCAGCAGCATCAGCAGCGGGAGGGAGAATGAGCAGTTC. It is translated as CASSISSGRENEQF.

The J gene is TRBJ1-5, the V gene TRBV7-3, with D possibly TRBD1 on 5 matching bases. The V and J ends lost 5 bases and 6 bases respectively, with 14 bases between them. The CDR3 extends over 14 amino acids. CDR1 and CDR2 (germline): SGHTA, FQGTGA. The CDR3 nucleotides read TGTGCCAGCAGCCCTGCCGGGGCAGGTCAGCCCCAGCATTTT. This sequence encodes CASSPAGAGQPQHF. Filled out from reference TRBV7-3 and TRBJ1-5, the complete variable domain reads GAGVSQTPSNKVTEKGKYVELRCDPISGHTALYWYRQSLGQGPEFLIYFQGTGAADDSGLPNDRFFAVRPEGSVSTLKIQRTERGDSAVYLCASSPAGAGQPQHFGDGTRLSIL.

The chain recombines TRBV5-1 with TRBJ2-1, with 15 bases fitting TRBD2. CDR1 is SGHRS and CDR2 is YFSETQ in the germline V gene. The CDR3 contains 15 residues. V lost 4 bases and J lost 7; bases outside the gene matches: 3. The CDR3 DNA sequence: TGCGCCAGCAGCCGGACTAGCGGGAGGGCGAATGAGCAGTTCTTC. Residues: CASSRTSGRANEQFF.

As for this clonotype: The junction and the germline gene differ at one end; a read error may be behind it. V is TRBV7-6 and J is TRBJ2-3, with D possibly being TRBD1 (6 bases). This CDR3 region has 14 residues. The germline gives CDR1 SGHVS, CDR2 FNYEAQ. The CDR3 reads CASSRGQGQAPHYF. The CDR3 DNA follows: TGTGCCAGCAGCCGAGGGCAGGGGCAAGCTCCGCACTATTTT.

A remark on this clonotype: The CDR3 ends on some other residue instead of the conserved phenylalanine or tryptophan, so this is likely a read error. The DNA is omitted, as the CDR3 cannot be located on it reliably, and the CDR3 follows TCRdb's listing. The chain uses TRBV7-2 and TRBJ2-1; the D segment call TRBD1 is taken from the table without a DNA check. The CDR3 is 8 amino acids long, termini counted. Germline V lookup: CDR1 SGHTA, CDR2 FQGNSA. The CDR3 here is CASSYFPP.

This chain joins TRBV9 and TRBJ2-5; maybe TRBD2 (5 bases). Germline-derived CDR1 and CDR2 are SGDLS and YYNGEE. The CDR3 length is 15 residues. The V and J ends lost 2 bases and 0 bases respectively, with 11 bases between them. DNA of the CDR3: TGTGCCAGCAGCGTCGGGGTGGGGTACCAAGAGACCCAGTACTTC. Translation: CASSVGVGYQETQYF.

This rearrangement joins TRBV11-2 to TRBJ2-5, with a tentative D call TRBD2 (6 bases). The CDR3 contains 14 residues. The germline gives CDR1 SGHAT, CDR2 FQNNGV. Trimming took off 3 bases at V and 5 bases at J, with 13 bases between the two ends. This chain's CDR3 is CASSFQRSGETQYF. The CDR3 coding sequence is TGTGCCAGCAGCTTTCAAAGAAGCGGGGAGACCCAGTACTTC.

J is TRBJ1-1 and V is TRBV5-4, with D uncertain. The germline V gene has CDR1 SGHNT and CDR2 YYREEE (reference sequence). The CDR3 runs to 16 residues. V lost 4 bases, J lost 0 bases, and 16 bases lay in between. CDR3 residues: CASSEGLVVLNTEAFF. CDR3 bases: TGTGCCAGCAGCGAGGGTCTAGTCGTCTTGAACACTGAAGCTTTCTTT.

Of note for this clonotype: One end of the junction fails to match germline, which may point to a read error. The chain combines TRBV7-8 with TRBJ2-2, with D possibly TRBD2 on 6 matching bases. Germline assignment: CDR1 SGHVS and CDR2 FQNEAQ. CDR3 size: 16 residues. Written as DNA, the CDR3 is TGTGCCAGCAGTGGAGTGGGAGGCTTGAATACGCGGGATCTGTTTTTT. The encoded protein is CASSGVGGLNTRDLFF.

The genes are TRBV12-3 or TRBV12-4 and TRBJ2-7; TRBD1 might be the D (7 bases). This CDR3 is 15 amino acids long. V shed 3 bases and J shed 4 bases, with 16 bases lying between them. CDR3 protein: CASSFATGDLYEQYF. DNA of the CDR3: TGTGCCAGCAGTTTCGCCACAGGGGACTTATACGAGCAGTACTTC.

Comments on this clonotype: The final CDR3 position lacks the conserved phenylalanine or tryptophan, pointing to a likely read error. No DNA is shown, since the ends of the CDR3 on it are uncertain; the CDR3 is the one TCRdb lists. This sequence joins TRBV7-2 and TRBJ2-7. Germline CDR1 is SGHTA and CDR2 is FQGNSA. 10 amino acids form the CDR3, both terminal residues included. CDR3 loop: CASSVVEHHD.

This chain links TRBV20-1 with TRBJ1-2, with 7 bases lining up with TRBD1. Germline V gene data show CDR1 as DFQATT and CDR2 as SNEGSKA (reference sequence). J gave up 7 bases and V 4 bases, and 9 bases lay outside the gene matches. The CDR3 length is 13 residues. The CDR3 loop is CSATPGAGGGYTF. The CDR3 DNA reads TGCAGTGCTACCCCGGGGGCAGGGGGTGGCTACACCTTC.

This rearrangement joins TRBV10-3 to TRBJ1-2, with D possibly matching TRBD1 (6 bases). Per the germline V gene, CDR1 is ENHRY and CDR2 is SYGVKD. Trimming shortened V by 7 bases and J by 7 bases, and 19 bases separated the two germline ends. This CDR3 has 14 amino acids. The CDR3 nucleotides read TGTGCCATCACCACCGAGGCGGGGGCGAGTGGCTACACCTTC. Its protein product is CAITTEAGASGYTF.

The J gene is TRBJ2-7, the V gene TRBV19; D perhaps matches TRBD2 (7 bases). Per germline, CDR1 LNHDA and CDR2 SQIVND (reference sequence). CDR3 length equals 17 residues. The V end was cut by 7 bases, the J end by 6 bases, with 28 bases between. The CDR3 is CASKGLERGGRKSEQYF. The CDR3, as DNA: TGTGCCAGTAAAGGACTTGAGAGGGGGGGCAGGAAGTCCGAGCAGTACTTC.

CDR3 DNA: TGTGCCAGCAGCTTTCAGGCGGACGGGACAGCCCTTTCCCACGAGCAGTACGTC. This encodes CASSFQADGTALSHEQYV. This sequence joins TRBV5-6 and TRBJ2-7; 7 nucleotides match TRBD1. V was clipped by 2 bases and J by 5 bases; unmatched bases: 19. CDR3 size: 18 residues. Germline assignment: CDR1 SGHDT and CDR2 YYEEEE.

The rearrangement links TRBV7-3 to TRBJ2-7; perhaps TRBD1 as D (6 bases). The CDR3 consists of 14 residues. V was trimmed by 6 bases and J by 0 bases, leaving 12 bases between them. Germline V CDR1 and CDR2: SGHTA, FQGTGA. This CDR3 is CASRPRQDSYEQYF. Here the CDR3 DNA reads TGTGCCAGCAGGCCGCGACAGGACTCCTACGAGCAGTACTTC.